Below, 20 T cell receptor beta chains from the same sample are listed, as sequenced in a study of Ad26.COV2.S vaccination and SARS-CoV-2 variants. Profiled with immunoSEQ multiplex PCR; TCRdb holds only in-frame clones, not every one. The data show around 340,000 clones, more than 85% seen once. Sample treatment: some 20 received Ad26.COV2.S at low or high dose, single or two shots; five or six received placebo; per-sample allocation not given. Each sample was drawn 63 days after the first injection (of vaccine or placebo). Sequencing was performed on peripheral blood, taken in a trial of Ad26.COV2.S vaccine versus placebo. Every receptor here comes from a person between 18 and 60 years old who received the Ad26.COV2.S COVID-19 vaccine or a placebo.

The chain carries TRBV28 and TRBJ2-3; D assignment may be TRBD1 or TRBD2 (5 bases each). CDR3 length equals 16 residues. The V end was cut by 2 bases, the J end by 0 bases, with 12 bases between. The germline V gene has CDR1 MDHEN and CDR2 SYDVKM. The CDR3 here is CASSLNGDLSTDTQYF. CDR3 in DNA: TGTGCCAGCAGTTTAAATGGGGACCTTAGCACAGATACGCAGTATTTT.

The V gene is TRBV19, the J gene TRBJ1-4; D is ambiguous. Trimming cost V 7 bases and J 7 bases, with 13 bases left between them. The CDR3 extends over 13 amino acids. The V gene's germline CDR1 is LNHDA and CDR2 SQIVND (reference sequence). The CDR3 DNA follows: TGTGCCAGTAATCGCGCTGTTGGTGAAAAACTGTTTTTT. Translation gives CASNRAVGEKLFF.

This clone was seen a handful of times. This chain connects TRBV9 to TRBJ2-2, with D hard to call. This CDR3 contains 14 residues. The V end was cut by 0 bases, the J end by 2 bases, with 5 bases between. Germline CDR1 reads SGDLS; CDR2 reads YYNGEE. The CDR3 coding sequence is TGTGCCAGCAGCGTAGGGCTAAACACCGGGGAGCTGTTTTTT. Its protein is CASSVGLNTGELFF.

The J gene is TRBJ2-1, the V gene TRBV7-9, with D possibly TRBD2 on 5 matching bases. V was shortened by 3 bases and J by 4 bases, with 10 bases between the two germline ends. In germline, CDR1 is SEHNR, CDR2 FQNEAQ (reference sequence). The CDR3 is 14 residues long. DNA for the CDR3: TGTGCCAGCAGCTTTGGTAGCGAGTACAATGAGCAGTTCTTC. Residues: CASSFGSEYNEQFF.

CDR3 DNA: TGTGCCAGCAGCTTTGACCCGGGACAGATACAACGGGAGCTGTTTTTT. As protein: CASSFDPGQIQRELFF. This chain links TRBV13 with TRBJ2-2, with 7 bases lining up with TRBD1. Germline CDR1 and CDR2: PRHDT and FYEKMQ (reference sequence). The CDR3 runs to 16 residues. V shed 3 bases, J shed 9 bases, and the junction held 13 bases outside the gene matches.

The chain joins TRBV12-1 to TRBJ2-7; TRBD2 reflects the table's D call only, with no check against the DNA. TRBV12-1 is a pseudogene segment. The CDR3 spans 19 residues. Here the CDR3 DNA reads TGTGCCAGCAGCCCCCCCATGAGCGGGAGGTTAATAGGGGTACGCGAGCAGTACTTC. It translates to CASSPPMSGRLIGVREQYF.

This chain connects TRBV4-2 to TRBJ1-1, with D hard to call. The CDR3 length is 14 residues. Per germline, CDR1 LGHNA and CDR2 YNFKEQ. Trimming took 3 bases from V and 4 from J, leaving 12 bases between them. The CDR3 DNA reads as TGTGCCAGCAGCCAGGAGGTCCGTATCACTGAAGCTTTCTTT. It is translated as CASSQEVRITEAFF.

This chain links TRBV25-1 with TRBJ2-7; a weak D match, TRBD2 (6 bases). V dropped 5 bases and J dropped 1 base, with 9 bases sitting between them. This CDR3 spans 13 amino acids. Germline CDR1 MGHDK, CDR2 SYGVNS. The DNA for the CDR3 is TGTGCCAGCAGTCGGGCGGGATCCTACGAGCAGTACTTC. It translates to CASSRAGSYEQYF.

The chain carries TRBV28 and TRBJ2-7, with TRBD2 matching over 10 bases. The ends lost 7 bases at V and 4 bases at J; junction bases unmatched: 1. Germline V gene data show CDR1 as MDHEN and CDR2 as SYDVKM. The CDR3 totals 12 residues. CDR3 region: CASKLAGYEQYF. CDR3 nucleotide sequence: TGTGCCAGCAAACTAGCGGGATACGAGCAGTACTTC.

This chain connects TRBV9 to TRBJ1-6; D is unclear. The CDR3 contains 13 residues. V was cut by 3 bases and J by 10 bases, with 11 bases left in between. Germline CDR1 is SGDLS and CDR2 is YYNGEE. CDR3 sequence reads: CASSESVGSPLHF. The CDR3 nucleotides read TGTGCCAGCAGCGAGTCAGTGGGATCACCCCTCCACTTT. The entire variable domain, with the rest obtained from reference TRBV9 and TRBJ1-6, is as follows: DSGVTQTPKHLITATGQRVTLRCSPRSGDLSVYWYQQSLDQGLQFLIQYYNGEERAKGNILERFSAQQFPDLHSELNLSSLELGDSALYFCASSESVGSPLHFGNGTRLTVT.

The J gene is TRBJ2-2, the V gene TRBV30, with D possibly being TRBD1 (6 bases). CDR1 GTSNPN and CDR2 SVGIG come from the germline V gene (reference sequence). CDR3 length: 15 residues. V was shortened by 1 base and J by 1 base, with 10 bases between the two germline ends. The CDR3 region is CAWSGQQGNTGELFF. CDR3 sequence (DNA): TGTGCCTGGAGTGGTCAACAGGGGAACACCGGGGAGCTGTTTTTT.

The chain employs TRBV2 and TRBJ2-1, with D perhaps matching TRBD1 or TRBD2 (5 bases each). Germline CDR1 is SNHLY and CDR2 is FYNNEI. This CDR3 spans 13 amino acids. V was clipped by 5 bases and J by 5 bases, with 10 bases between them. The CDR3 coding sequence is TGTGCCAGCAGTCCGGGACGCGACAATGAGCAGTTCTTC. It encodes CASSPGRDNEQFF.

J is TRBJ2-7 and V is TRBV11-2, with 7 bases fitting TRBD2. CDR3 length: 15 residues. V was pared by 5 bases and J by 4 bases, with 11 bases of the junction left unmatched. Per germline, CDR1 SGHAT and CDR2 FQNNGV. CDR3 amino acids: CASSRGAGVQYEQYF. The DNA for the CDR3 is TGTGCCAGCAGCCGGGGTGCGGGAGTTCAGTACGAGCAGTACTTC.

The chain carries TRBV5-6 and TRBJ1-5, with D hard to call. The CDR3 length is 13 residues. The germline CDR1 and CDR2 sequences are SGHDT and YYEEEE. V lost 0 bases to trimming and J lost 7 bases, with 8 bases between them. The CDR3 loop reads CASSLGVGQPQHF. In DNA, the CDR3 is TGTGCCAGCAGCTTGGGGGTCGGACAGCCCCAGCATTTT.

This rearrangement joins TRBV11-2 to TRBJ1-3; perhaps TRBD1 as D (5 bases). The CDR3 totals 14 residues. Germline CDR1 and CDR2: SGHAT and FQNNGV. Trimming pared 5 bases from V and 2 bases from J, leaving 10 bases between. CDR3 nucleotides: TGTGCCAGCAGCCAAGCAGGGACTGGAAACACCATATATTTT. It is translated as CASSQAGTGNTIYF.

The chain employs TRBV9 and TRBJ2-7; TRBD1 agrees at 7 bases. This CDR3 has 15 amino acids. CDR1 SGDLS and CDR2 YYNGEE come from the germline V gene. V was clipped by 0 bases and J by 5 bases; unmatched bases: 8. CDR3 amino acids: CASSVGTGVSHEQYF. For the CDR3, the DNA is TGTGCCAGCAGCGTAGGAACAGGGGTGTCCCACGAGCAGTACTTC.

The chain has TRBV2 and TRBJ2-4, with 10 bases fitting TRBD2. V was pared by 7 bases and J by 7 bases, with 7 bases of the junction left unmatched. Looked up from germline, CDR1 is SNHLY and CDR2 is FYNNEI. CDR3 length equals 14 residues. The CDR3 loop reads CASTSSGRANIQYF. The CDR3 DNA is TGTGCCAGCACATCTAGCGGGAGAGCGAACATTCAGTACTTC.

V is TRBV9 and J is TRBJ2-7; 7 nucleotides line up with TRBD1. The V segment lost 3 bases and the J segment 4 bases; nucleotides outside the gene matches: 7. CDR3 length: 14 residues. Germline CDR1 is SGDLS and CDR2 is YYNGEE. For the CDR3, the DNA is TGTGCCAGCAGCGCCGGACAGGTCGAATACGAGCAGTACTTC. This translates into CASSAGQVEYEQYF.

This chain connects TRBV30 to TRBJ2-3; D is possibly TRBD2 (6 bases). The V and J ends lost 3 bases and 0 bases respectively, with 10 bases between them. Germline CDR1 is GTSNPN and CDR2 is SVGIG (reference sequence). The CDR3 length is 14 residues. This chain's CDR3 is CAWRRLESTDTQYF. The CDR3 nucleotides are TGTGCCTGGAGAAGACTAGAGAGCACAGATACGCAGTATTTT.

The CDR3 coding sequence is TGTGCCAGCAGCCGGCGGACCCAGGCCCGGAGGGAGACCCAGTACTTC. Translation gives CASSRRTQARRETQYF. The V call is TRBV3-1 (or the pseudogene TRBV3-2), the J call TRBJ2-5; a possible D gene is TRBD2 (5 bases). Germline V CDR1 and CDR2: LGHDT, YNNKEL (reference sequence). V lost 4 bases to trimming and J lost 5 bases, with 20 bases between them. The CDR3 spans 16 residues.